This T cell receptor (beta chain) appears in the sequencing data of a study of blood T cell repertoires in COVID-19. In the study overall: Donors in the United States, Italy and Spain gave samples during acute or convalescent COVID-19. T cells, B-cell-depleted T cells, or PBMCs supplied cDNA or gDNA.

The Seattle patients, enrolled during active infection, were followed longitudinally. Trimming pared 7 bases from V and 8 bases from J, leaving 20 bases between. The CDR3 runs 13 residues. Germline V lookup: CDR1 GTSNPN, CDR2 SVGIG (reference sequence). In the original processing: Reference gene primer amplification in the assay estimated nucleated cell counts. This table comes from immunoSEQ multiplex PCR, and its TCRdb copy is limited to in-frame clones, with some not included. Clonal size and the V and J genes are those of that table, whereas D and trimming came from the DNA. The sample records under 150,000 clones, about 85% being singletons.

This clonotype was obtained from a woman aged 60-70 years with COVID-19, enrolled during active disease. V usage is TRBV30 and J usage is TRBJ1-2; D perhaps matches TRBD1 (6 bases). The sequenced sample consisted of peripheral blood. CDR3 amino acids: CAFNRDTILGYTF. The CDR3 nucleotides read TGTGCCTTCAACCGGGACACGATTTTGGGCTACACCTTC.